This T cell receptor beta chain was obtained from a study of blood T cell repertoires in COVID-19. Across the study: There were acute and convalescent COVID-19 samples, and they came from the United States, Italy and Spain. T cells, B-cell-depleted T cells, or PBMCs provided the cDNA or gDNA that served as material.

Per the study methods: Amplification from reference gene primers served as the basis for estimated nucleated cell counts. TCRdb's copy holds only in-frame clones and misses some; the assay was immunoSEQ multiplex PCR. V and J calls and clone size follow that table, whereas D and trimming were derived from the DNA. This sample yields about 51,000 clones, of which approximately 84% are seen a single time; 2.5% to 3% belongs to the top ten. Sequenced sample: peripheral blood. The source is a man between 45 and 60 years old with acute or convalescent COVID-19.

Here the CDR3 DNA reads TGTGCCATCAGTGAGTTACAAGAGACCCAGTACTTC. As protein: CAISELQETQYF. The gene calls are TRBV10-3 and TRBJ2-5; D not certain. This CDR3 is built from 12 residues. V was pared by 1 base and J by 2 bases, with 2 bases between. Germline values: CDR1 ENHRY, CDR2 SYGVKD.